These 16 T cell receptor beta chains were sequenced from one sample in a study of cytomegalovirus exposure and HLA in healthy donors. It was with 60 Vbeta and 13 Jbeta primers that the PCR ran. The table came from immunoSEQ multiplex PCR; TCRdb's copy has only in-frame clones and leaves some out. The top ten clones hold approximately 3.2% of a sample with more than 70,000 clones, 77% of them seen once. The specimen was PBMCs. The source is a man between 50 and 59 years old in good health and CMV-seropositive.

The chain carries TRBV27 and TRBJ1-3, with D possibly TRBD1 on 6 matching bases. There are 17 residues in the CDR3. Trimming cost V 2 bases and J 0 bases, with 14 bases left between them. Germline CDR1 is MNHEY and CDR2 is SMNVEV (reference sequence). The CDR3: CASSLRGRQVSGNTIYF. DNA for the CDR3: TGTGCCAGCAGTTTACGGGGTCGACAGGTCTCTGGAAACACCATATATTTT.

V is TRBV18 and J is TRBJ2-3, with 7 bases lining up with TRBD2. The trim removed 3 bases at V and 0 bases at J, leaving 15 bases unmatched. This CDR3 has 19 residues. The germline V gene has CDR1 KGHSH and CDR2 LQKENI. The CDR3 DNA follows: TGTGCCAGCTCACCCCGAGGTTCTCGGGGGGAACTTAGCACAGATACGCAGTATTTT. Amino acids: CASSPRGSRGELSTDTQYF.

This clone was counted only a few times. The chain links TRBV9 to TRBJ2-7; tentatively, D is TRBD2 (6 bases). This CDR3 has 15 residues. Trimming removed 4 bases from V and 0 bases from J, with 14 bases in between. Germline V gene lookup returns CDR1 SGDLS and CDR2 YYNGEE. The DNA of the CDR3 is TGTGCCAGCAGCACTTATAGCGGCCCCTCCTACGAGCAGTACTTC. Amino acid sequence: CASSTYSGPSYEQYF.

The chain has TRBV30 and TRBJ2-5; D perhaps matches TRBD1 (6 bases). Trimming took 4 bases from V and 0 from J, leaving 12 bases between them. The germline CDR1 and CDR2 sequences are GTSNPN and SVGIG (reference sequence). The CDR3 is made up of 14 amino acids. The CDR3 loop is CAWNTGSYQETQYF. CDR3 DNA: TGTGCCTGGAACACAGGGTCGTACCAAGAGACCCAGTACTTC. Using reference TRBV30 and TRBJ2-5 for the parts outside the CDR3, the full variable domain is SQTIHQWPATLVQPVGSPLSLECTVEGTSNPNLYWYRQAAGRGLQLLFYSVGIGQISSEVPQNLSASRPQDRQFILSSKKLLLSDSGFYLCAWNTGSYQETQYFGPGTRLLVL.

V is TRBV7-6 and J is TRBJ1-3; maybe TRBD1 (6 bases). CDR3 length equals 14 residues. Germline V lookup: CDR1 SGHVS, CDR2 FNYEAQ. V was pared by 8 bases and J by 4 bases, with 15 bases between. CDR3: CASGGGGYGNTIYF. Here the CDR3 DNA reads TGTGCCAGCGGAGGGGGGGGGTACGGAAACACCATATATTTT.

This clone has more than one count but fewer than ten. The J gene is TRBJ2-3, the V gene TRBV7-8; D perhaps matches TRBD2 (6 bases). The CDR3 extends over 18 amino acids. Germline CDR1 reads SGHVS; CDR2 reads FQNEAQ. The V and J ends lost 1 base and 1 base respectively, with 18 bases between them. This chain's CDR3 is CASSLGDWRASGTDTQYF. The CDR3 nucleotides are TGTGCCAGCAGCTTAGGGGACTGGAGGGCCTCTGGCACAGATACGCAGTATTTT. The full variable domain, rest sourced from reference TRBV7-8 and TRBJ2-3, is GAGVSQSPRYKVAKRGQDVALRCDPISGHVSLFWYQQALGQGPEFLTYFQNEAQLDKSGLPSDRFFAERPEGSVSTLKIQRTQQEDSAVYLCASSLGDWRASGTDTQYFGPGTRLTVL.

V usage is TRBV19 and J usage is TRBJ1-1; D is uncertain. This CDR3 region has 13 residues. Germline lookup yields CDR1 LNHDA and CDR2 SQIVND (reference sequence). Trimming stripped 1 base from V and 5 bases from J, with 8 bases between. CDR3 protein: CASSIGLRTEAFF. CDR3 in DNA: TGTGCCAGTAGTATAGGGTTGAGGACTGAAGCTTTCTTT.

The chain uses TRBV13 and TRBJ2-7; D is possibly TRBD1 (6 bases). The CDR3 contains 14 residues. From germline, CDR1 is PRHDT and CDR2 FYEKMQ (reference sequence). Trimming stripped 0 bases from V and 3 bases from J, with 9 bases between. Written as DNA, the CDR3 is TGTGCCAGCAGCTTAGGAGGGACAAACTACGAGCAGTACTTC. Its translation is CASSLGGTNYEQYF.

The chain is built from TRBV9 and TRBJ1-2; weak D call: TRBD1 (6 bases). V was trimmed by 4 bases and J by 6 bases, leaving 16 bases between them. The length of the CDR3 is 14 residues. Germline V gene data show CDR1 as SGDLS and CDR2 as YYNGEE. The CDR3 DNA sequence: TGTGCCAGCAGCACCCTACAGGGTAGGGATGGCTACACCTTC. The encoded protein is CASSTLQGRDGYTF.

The rearrangement joins TRBV11-2 to TRBJ1-4; D unresolved. Between the trimmed V and J ends, which lost 0 bases and 7 bases, there was a span of 6 bases. Germline V lookup: CDR1 SGHAT, CDR2 FQNNGV. The CDR3 contains 13 residues. In DNA form, the CDR3 reads TGTGCCAGCAGCTTAGATCTCTTTGAAAAACTGTTTTTT. This translates into CASSLDLFEKLFF.

Notes on this clone: An end of the junction differs from the germline gene, which may be a read error. The rearrangement links TRBV7-9 to TRBJ1-1; 9 bases agree with TRBD1. Germline-derived CDR1 and CDR2 are SEHNR and FQNEAQ (reference sequence). The CDR3 loop spans 15 amino acids. The CDR3 bases are TGTTCCAGCAGCCCCCGATGGGGACAGGGTTCTGAAGCTTTCTTT. This sequence encodes CSSSPRWGQGSEAFF.

This clone has a handful of counts. This chain uses TRBV30 with TRBJ2-4, with TRBD2 as a possible D gene (5 bases). The V gene's germline CDR1 is GTSNPN and CDR2 SVGIG (reference sequence). There are 13 residues in the CDR3. Trimming took off 0 bases at V and 6 bases at J, with 9 bases between the two ends. CDR3 amino acids: CAWSVTAGNIQYF. The CDR3 DNA sequence: TGTGCCTGGAGTGTAACCGCGGGAAACATTCAGTACTTC.

The V call is TRBV6-4, the J call TRBJ2-7, with 8 bases fitting TRBD2. Germline CDR1 and CDR2: MRHNA and SNTAGT. The CDR3 runs 20 residues. The V gene end was trimmed by 4 bases and the J gene end by 2 bases; junction bases not matched to a gene: 22. Here the CDR3 reads CASSVSPGLEAPPPTYEQYF. CDR3 nucleotides: TGTGCCAGCAGTGTAAGTCCGGGACTAGAAGCACCCCCCCCCACCTACGAGCAGTACTTC.

The chain carries TRBV6-1 and TRBJ2-5; 9 bases line up with TRBD1. The assigned J gene may be wrong: the sequence end matches TRBJ2-7 better. The CDR3 covers 15 residues. Germline CDR1 MNHNS, CDR2 SASEGT. The CDR3 bases are TGTGCCAGCACCCCATACGGACAGGGGTCCTACGAGCAGTACTTC. Translated, it gives CASTPYGQGSYEQYF.

In this sample, this clone turned up a few times. A junction boundary mismatches the germline segment, possibly from a read error. The rearrangement links TRBV7-9 to TRBJ2-1; TRBD2 matches at 9 bases. The CDR3 contains 15 residues. From germline, CDR1 is SEHNR and CDR2 FQNEAQ (reference sequence). The CDR3 spells CSSSPRTSAYNEQFF. CDR3 sequence (DNA): TGTTCCAGCAGCCCCCGGACTAGCGCTTACAATGAGCAGTTCTTC. The entire variable domain, with the rest obtained from reference TRBV7-9 and TRBJ2-1, is as follows: DTGVSQNPRHKITKRGQNVTFRCDPISEHNRLYWYRQTLGQGPEFLTYFQNEAQLEKSRLLSDRFSAERPKGSFSTLEIQRTEQGDSAMYLCSSSPRTSAYNEQFFGPGTRLTVL.

The chain recombines TRBV5-8 with TRBJ1-1, with a weak D call TRBD1 (5 bases). The CDR3 consists of 12 residues. V lost 7 bases and J lost 5, with 12 bases in between. CDR1 and CDR2 from the germline V gene are SGHTS and YDEGEE. In nucleotides, the CDR3 is TGTGCCAGCCTCTGGGGGAGGACTGAAGCTTTCTTT. This encodes CASLWGRTEAFF.